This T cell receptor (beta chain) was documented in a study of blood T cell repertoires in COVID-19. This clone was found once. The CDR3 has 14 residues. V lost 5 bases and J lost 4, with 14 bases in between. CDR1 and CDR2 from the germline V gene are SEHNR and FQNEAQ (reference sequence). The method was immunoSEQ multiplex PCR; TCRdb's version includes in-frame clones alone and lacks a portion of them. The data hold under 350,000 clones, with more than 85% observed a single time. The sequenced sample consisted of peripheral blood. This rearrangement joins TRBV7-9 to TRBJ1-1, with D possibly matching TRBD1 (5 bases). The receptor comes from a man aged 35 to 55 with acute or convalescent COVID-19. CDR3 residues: CASSPTLRGTEAFF. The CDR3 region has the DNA TGTGCCAGCAGCCCGACCCTAAGGGGCACTGAAGCTTTCTTT. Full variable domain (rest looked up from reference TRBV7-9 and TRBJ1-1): DTGVSQNPRHKITKRGQNVTFRCDPISEHNRLYWYRQTLGQGPEFLTYFQNEAQLEKSRLLSDRFSAERPKGSFSTLEIQRTEQGDSAMYLCASSPTLRGTEAFFGQGTRLTVV.